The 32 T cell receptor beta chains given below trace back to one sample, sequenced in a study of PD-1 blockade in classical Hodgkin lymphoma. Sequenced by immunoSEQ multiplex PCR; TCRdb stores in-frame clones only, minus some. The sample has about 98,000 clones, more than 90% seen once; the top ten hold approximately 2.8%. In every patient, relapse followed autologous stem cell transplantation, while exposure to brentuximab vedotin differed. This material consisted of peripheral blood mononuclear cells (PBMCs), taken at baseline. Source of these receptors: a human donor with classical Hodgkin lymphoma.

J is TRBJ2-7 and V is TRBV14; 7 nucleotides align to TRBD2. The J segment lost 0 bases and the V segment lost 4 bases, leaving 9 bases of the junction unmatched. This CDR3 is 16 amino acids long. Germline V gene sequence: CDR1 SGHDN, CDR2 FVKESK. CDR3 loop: CASSRLVGGTSYEQYF. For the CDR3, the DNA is TGTGCCAGCAGCCGCTTAGTGGGGGGGACCTCCTACGAGCAGTACTTC. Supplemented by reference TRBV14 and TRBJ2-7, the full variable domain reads EAGVTQFPSHSVIEKGQTVTLRCDPISGHDNLYWYRRVMGKEIKFLLHFVKESKQDESGMPNNRFLAERTGGTYSTLKVQPAELEDSGVYFCASSRLVGGTSYEQYFGPGTRLTVT.

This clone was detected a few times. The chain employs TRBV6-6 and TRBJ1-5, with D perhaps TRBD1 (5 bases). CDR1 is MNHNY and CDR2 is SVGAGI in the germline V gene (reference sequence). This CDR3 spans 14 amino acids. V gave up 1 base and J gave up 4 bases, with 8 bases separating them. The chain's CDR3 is CASSYLTGNQPQHF. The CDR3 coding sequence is TGTGCCAGCAGTTACTTAACAGGAAATCAGCCCCAGCATTTT.

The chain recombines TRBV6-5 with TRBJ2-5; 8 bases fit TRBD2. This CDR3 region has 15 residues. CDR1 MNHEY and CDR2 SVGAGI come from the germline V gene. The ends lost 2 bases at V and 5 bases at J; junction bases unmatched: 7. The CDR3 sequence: CASSYLEREWETQYF. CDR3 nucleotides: TGTGCCAGCAGTTACCTAGAGCGGGAGTGGGAGACCCAGTACTTC.

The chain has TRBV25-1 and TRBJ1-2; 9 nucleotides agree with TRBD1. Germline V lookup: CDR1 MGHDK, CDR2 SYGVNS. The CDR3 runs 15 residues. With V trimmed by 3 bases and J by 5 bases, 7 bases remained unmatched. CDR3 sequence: CASSEAGTGKYGYTF. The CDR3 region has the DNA TGTGCCAGCAGTGAGGCCGGGACAGGGAAATATGGCTACACCTTC.

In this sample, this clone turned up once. The CDR3 loop reads CASSIVGLAVYNEQFF. The CDR3 nucleotides read TGTGCCAGTAGTATAGTGGGACTAGCGGTATACAATGAGCAGTTCTTC. J is TRBJ2-1 and V is TRBV19; 11 bases align to TRBD2. V lost 1 base to trimming and J lost 4 bases; unmatched junction nucleotides: 3. Germline V gene sequence: CDR1 LNHDA, CDR2 SQIVND (reference sequence). The CDR3 is made up of 16 amino acids.

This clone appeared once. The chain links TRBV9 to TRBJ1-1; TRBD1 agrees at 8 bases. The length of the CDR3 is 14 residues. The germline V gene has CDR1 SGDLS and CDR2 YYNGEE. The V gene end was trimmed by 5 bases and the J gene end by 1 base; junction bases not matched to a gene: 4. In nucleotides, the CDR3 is TGTGCCAGCAGGTCGACAGGGGAGAACACTGAAGCTTTCTTT. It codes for CASRSTGENTEAFF.

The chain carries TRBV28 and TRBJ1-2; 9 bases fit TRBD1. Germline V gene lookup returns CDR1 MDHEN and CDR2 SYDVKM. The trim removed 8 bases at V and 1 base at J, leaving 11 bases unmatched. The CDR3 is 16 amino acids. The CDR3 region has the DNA TGTGCCAGCCACGACTCGCCGGGACAGGGTAACTATGGCTACACCTTC. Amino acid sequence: CASHDSPGQGNYGYTF.

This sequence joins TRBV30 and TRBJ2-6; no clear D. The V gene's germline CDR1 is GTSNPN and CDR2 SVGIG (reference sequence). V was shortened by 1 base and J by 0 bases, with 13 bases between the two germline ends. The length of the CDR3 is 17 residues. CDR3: CAWSGEAKYSGANVLTF. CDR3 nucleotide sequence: TGTGCCTGGAGTGGTGAGGCAAAATACTCTGGGGCCAACGTCCTGACTTTC.

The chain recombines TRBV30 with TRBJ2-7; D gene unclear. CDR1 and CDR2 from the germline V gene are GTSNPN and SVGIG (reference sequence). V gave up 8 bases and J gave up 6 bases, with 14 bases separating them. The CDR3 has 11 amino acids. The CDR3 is CAHGHETEQYF. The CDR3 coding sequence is TGTGCCCATGGTCACGAGACCGAGCAGTACTTC.

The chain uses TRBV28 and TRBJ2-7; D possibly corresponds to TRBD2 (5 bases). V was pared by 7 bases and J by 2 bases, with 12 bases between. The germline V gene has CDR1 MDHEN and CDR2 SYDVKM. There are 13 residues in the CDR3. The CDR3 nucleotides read TGTGCCAGCAATCCGGGGTGGACCTACGAGCAGTACTTC. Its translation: CASNPGWTYEQYF.

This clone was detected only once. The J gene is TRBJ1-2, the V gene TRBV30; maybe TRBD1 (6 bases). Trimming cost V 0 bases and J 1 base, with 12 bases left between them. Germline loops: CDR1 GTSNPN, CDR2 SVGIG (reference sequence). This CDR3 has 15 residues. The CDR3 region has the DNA TGTGCCTGGAGTGTACGGAACAGGGTTAACTATGGCTACACCTTC. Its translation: CAWSVRNRVNYGYTF.

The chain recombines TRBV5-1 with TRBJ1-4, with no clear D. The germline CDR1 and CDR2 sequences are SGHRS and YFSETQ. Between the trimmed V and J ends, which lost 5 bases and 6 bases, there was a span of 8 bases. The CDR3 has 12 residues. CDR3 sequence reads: CASSKEDEKLFF. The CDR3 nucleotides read TGCGCCAGCAGTAAGGAGGATGAAAAACTGTTTTTT.

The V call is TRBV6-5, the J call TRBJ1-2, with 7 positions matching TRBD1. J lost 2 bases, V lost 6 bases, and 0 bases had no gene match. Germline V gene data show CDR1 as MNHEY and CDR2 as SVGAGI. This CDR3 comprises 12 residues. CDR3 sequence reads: CASRDRNYGYTF. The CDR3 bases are TGTGCCAGCAGGGACAGGAACTATGGCTACACCTTC.

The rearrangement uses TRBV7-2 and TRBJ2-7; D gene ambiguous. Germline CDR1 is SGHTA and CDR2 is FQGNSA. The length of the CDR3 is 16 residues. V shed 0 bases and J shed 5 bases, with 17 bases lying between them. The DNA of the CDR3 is TGTGCCAGCAGCTTAGCTCAGAGGCGGATGGCTAACGAGCAGTACTTC. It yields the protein CASSLAQRRMANEQYF.

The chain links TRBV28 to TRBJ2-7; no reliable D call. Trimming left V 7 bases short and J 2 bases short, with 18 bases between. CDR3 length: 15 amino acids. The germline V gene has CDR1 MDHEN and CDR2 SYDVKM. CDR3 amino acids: CASTRGSLPTYEQYF. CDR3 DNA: TGTGCCAGCACTAGAGGTTCACTACCCACCTACGAGCAGTACTTC.

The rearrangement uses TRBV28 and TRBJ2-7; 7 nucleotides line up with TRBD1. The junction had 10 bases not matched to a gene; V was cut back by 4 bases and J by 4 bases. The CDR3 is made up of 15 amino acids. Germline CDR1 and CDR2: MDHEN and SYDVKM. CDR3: CASSSSGTDLYEQYF. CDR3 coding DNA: TGTGCCAGCAGTTCGTCCGGGACAGATCTATACGAGCAGTACTTC.

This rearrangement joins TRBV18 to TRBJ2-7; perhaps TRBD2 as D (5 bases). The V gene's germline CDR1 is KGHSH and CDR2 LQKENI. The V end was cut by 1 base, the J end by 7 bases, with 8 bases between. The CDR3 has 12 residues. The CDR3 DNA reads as TGTGCCAGCTCACCACGGACTCAGGAGCAGTACTTC. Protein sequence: CASSPRTQEQYF.

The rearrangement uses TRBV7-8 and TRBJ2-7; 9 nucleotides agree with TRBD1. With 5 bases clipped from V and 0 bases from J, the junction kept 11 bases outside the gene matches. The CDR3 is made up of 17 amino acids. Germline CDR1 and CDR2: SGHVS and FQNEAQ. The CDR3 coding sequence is TGTGCCAGCAGCCGTTTCACCGGGACAGGGTCCTCCTACGAGCAGTACTTC. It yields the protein CASSRFTGTGSSYEQYF.

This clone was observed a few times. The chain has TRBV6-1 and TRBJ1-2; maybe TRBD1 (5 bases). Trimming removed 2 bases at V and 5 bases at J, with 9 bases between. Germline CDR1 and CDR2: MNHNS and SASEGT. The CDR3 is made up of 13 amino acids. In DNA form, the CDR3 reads TGTGCCAGCAGTGAATTCAGGGTTTATGGCTACACCTTC. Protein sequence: CASSEFRVYGYTF.

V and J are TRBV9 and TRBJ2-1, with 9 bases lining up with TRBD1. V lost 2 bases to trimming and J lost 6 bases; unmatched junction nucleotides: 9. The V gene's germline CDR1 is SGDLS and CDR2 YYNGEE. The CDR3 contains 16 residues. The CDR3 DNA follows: TGTGCCAGCAGCGTTCAAACAGGGGGCGTGAGCAATGAGCAGTTCTTC. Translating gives CASSVQTGGVSNEQFF.

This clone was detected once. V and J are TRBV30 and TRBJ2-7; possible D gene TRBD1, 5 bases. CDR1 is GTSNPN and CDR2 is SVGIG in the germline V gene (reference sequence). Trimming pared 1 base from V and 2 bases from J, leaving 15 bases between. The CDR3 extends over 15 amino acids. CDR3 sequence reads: CAWSAGQSLAYEQYF. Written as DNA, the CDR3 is TGTGCCTGGAGTGCAGGACAAAGTTTAGCCTACGAGCAGTACTTC.

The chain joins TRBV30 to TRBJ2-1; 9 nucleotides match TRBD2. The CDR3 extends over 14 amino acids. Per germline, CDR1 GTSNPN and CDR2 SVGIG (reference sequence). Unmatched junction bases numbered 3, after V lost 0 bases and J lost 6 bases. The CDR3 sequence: CAWSVREGINEQFF. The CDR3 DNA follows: TGTGCCTGGAGTGTGCGGGAGGGAATCAATGAGCAGTTCTTC.

CDR3 region: CASSLLPSKETQYF. The DNA for the CDR3 is TGTGCCAGCAGCTTACTACCGTCCAAAGAGACCCAGTACTTC. The chain uses TRBV13 and TRBJ2-5; D is unresolved. The ends were cut back, 2 bases at V and 3 bases at J, with 10 bases in the middle. The CDR3 is 14 amino acids. Looked up from germline, CDR1 is PRHDT and CDR2 is FYEKMQ (reference sequence).

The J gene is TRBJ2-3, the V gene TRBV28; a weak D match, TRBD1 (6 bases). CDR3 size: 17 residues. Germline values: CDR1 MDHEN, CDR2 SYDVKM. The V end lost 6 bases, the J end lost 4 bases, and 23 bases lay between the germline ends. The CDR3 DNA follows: TGTGCCAGCAGGGGGGTGCCGGGACAAAGGGACGCAGATACGCAGTATTTT. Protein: CASRGVPGQRDADTQYF.

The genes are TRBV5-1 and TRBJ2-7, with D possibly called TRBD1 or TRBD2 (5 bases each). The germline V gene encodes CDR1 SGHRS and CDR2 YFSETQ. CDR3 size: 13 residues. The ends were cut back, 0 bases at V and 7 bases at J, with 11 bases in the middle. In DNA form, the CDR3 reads TGCGCCAGCAGCTTGGGAGGGGTAGGTGAGCAGTACTTC. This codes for CASSLGGVGEQYF. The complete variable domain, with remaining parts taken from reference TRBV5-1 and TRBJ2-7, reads KAGVTQTPRYLIKTRGQQVTLSCSPISGHRSVSWYQQTPGQGLQFLFEYFSETQRNKGNFPGRFSGRQFSNSRSEMNVSTLELGDSALYLCASSLGGVGEQYFGPGTRLTVT.

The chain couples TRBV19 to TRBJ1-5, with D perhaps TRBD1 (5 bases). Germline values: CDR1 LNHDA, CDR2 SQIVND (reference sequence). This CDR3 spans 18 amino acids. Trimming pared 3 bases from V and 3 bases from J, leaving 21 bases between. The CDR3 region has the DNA TGTGCCAGTAGTATGGGGGGGTTTGGCGGCGAATACAATCAGCCCCAGCATTTT. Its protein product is CASSMGGFGGEYNQPQHF.

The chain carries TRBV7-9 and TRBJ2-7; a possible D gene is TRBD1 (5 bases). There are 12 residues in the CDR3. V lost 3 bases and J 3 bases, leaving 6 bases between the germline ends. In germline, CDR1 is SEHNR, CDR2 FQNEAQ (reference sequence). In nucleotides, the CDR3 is TGTGCCAGCAGCTTCGACAGCTACGAGCAGTACTTC. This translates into CASSFDSYEQYF.

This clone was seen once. The CDR3 DNA reads TGTGCCAGCAGTTGGACAGGGAGAGAGACTGAAGCTTTCTTT. This gives the protein CASSWTGRETEAFF. The J gene is TRBJ1-1, the V gene TRBV28; TRBD1 aligns across 8 bases. Germline CDR1 and CDR2: MDHEN and SYDVKM. The trim removed 4 bases at V and 5 bases at J, leaving 6 bases unmatched. The CDR3 has 14 residues.

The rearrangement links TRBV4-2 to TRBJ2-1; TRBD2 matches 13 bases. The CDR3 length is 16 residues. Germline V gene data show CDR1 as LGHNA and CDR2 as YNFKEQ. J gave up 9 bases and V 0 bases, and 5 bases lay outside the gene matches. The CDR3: CASSQDGTSGMVEQFF. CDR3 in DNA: TGTGCCAGCAGCCAAGATGGGACTAGCGGGATGGTTGAGCAGTTCTTC.

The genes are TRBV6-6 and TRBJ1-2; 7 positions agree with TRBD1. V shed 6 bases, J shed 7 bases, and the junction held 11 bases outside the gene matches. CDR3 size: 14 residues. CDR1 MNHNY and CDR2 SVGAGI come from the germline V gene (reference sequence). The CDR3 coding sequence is TGTGCCAGCAGGGAAGGACAGGCGAGACTTGGCTACACCTTC. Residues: CASREGQARLGYTF.

This chain's CDR3 is CAISPSGLAARNEQFF. DNA for the CDR3: TGTGCCATCAGTCCGTCGGGACTAGCAGCGAGGAATGAGCAGTTCTTC. V gene TRBV10-3 combines with J gene TRBJ2-1, with 9 bases fitting TRBD2. The CDR3 covers 16 residues. V shed 5 bases and J 7 bases; nucleotides not matched to a gene: 12. Germline CDR1 and CDR2: ENHRY and SYGVKD.

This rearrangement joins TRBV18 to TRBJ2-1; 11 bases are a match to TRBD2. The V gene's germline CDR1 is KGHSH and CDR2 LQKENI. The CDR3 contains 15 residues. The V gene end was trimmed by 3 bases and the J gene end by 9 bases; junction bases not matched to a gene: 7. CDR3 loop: CASSPSGRAQGEQFF. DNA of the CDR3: TGTGCCAGCTCACCTAGCGGGAGGGCCCAGGGTGAGCAGTTCTTC.